This record covers a single T cell receptor (beta chain). Antigen unknown. The study ran its PCR with 60 Vbeta and 13 Jbeta primers. Sequencing used immunoSEQ multiplex PCR; TCRdb keeps in-frame clones, though not all of them. The sample records about 260,000 clones, 84% being singletons. The source of the sample is a study of cytomegalovirus exposure and HLA in healthy donors. Germline V CDR1 and CDR2: MDHEN, SYDVKM. The CDR3 spans 15 residues. V was trimmed by 3 bases and J by 3 bases, leaving 12 bases between them. Study results and limitations: Among TCR sequences, most were rare, though some public TCRs appeared in many donors. When presence/absence was analysed, sequencing depth was taken to be roughly uniform across donors.

What was sequenced was PBMCs. This chain links TRBV28 with TRBJ2-1, with D possibly TRBD1 on 5 matching bases. This TCR was sampled from a woman in her thirties or forties in good health and CMV-seropositive. CDR3: CASSLGQGRYNEQFF. CDR3 DNA: TGTGCCAGCAGTTTGGGGCAGGGTCGCTACAATGAGCAGTTCTTC.